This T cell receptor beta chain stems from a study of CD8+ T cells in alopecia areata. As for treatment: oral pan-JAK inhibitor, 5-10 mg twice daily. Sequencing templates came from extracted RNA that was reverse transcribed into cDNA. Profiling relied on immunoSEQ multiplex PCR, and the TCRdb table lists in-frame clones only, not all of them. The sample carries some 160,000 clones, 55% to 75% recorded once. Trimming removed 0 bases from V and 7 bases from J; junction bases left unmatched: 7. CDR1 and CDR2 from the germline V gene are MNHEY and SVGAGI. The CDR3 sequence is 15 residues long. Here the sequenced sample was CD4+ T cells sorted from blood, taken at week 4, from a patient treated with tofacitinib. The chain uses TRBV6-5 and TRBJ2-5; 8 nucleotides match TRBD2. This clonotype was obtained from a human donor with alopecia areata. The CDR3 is CASSYSAGGKGTQYF. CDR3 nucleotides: TGTGCCAGCAGTTACTCTGCGGGGGGCAAAGGGACCCAGTACTTC.